This TCR beta chain was retrieved from a study of PD-L1 blockade in urothelial cancer. Overall study context: Males with urothelial cancer arising in the bladder constituted about nine tenths of the roughly 30 patients. Investigators checked blood 3 weeks (second dose) and 6 weeks after treatment start. Blood samples had a median of approximately 150,000 T cells, some 83,000 unique TCRs, and clonality approximately 0.08.

Germline V gene data show CDR1 as MNHNS and CDR2 as SASEGT. The V gene lost 6 bases and the J gene lost 1 base, with 15 bases spanning the gap. CDR3 size: 15 residues. Using immunoSEQ multiplex PCR, the repertoire was profiled, and TCRdb retains in-frame clones only, with some absent. Of about 130,000 clones listed, roughly 84% are singletons. Time point reported: pretreatment peripheral blood. The specimen comprised PBMCs, sampled around atezolizumab (anti-PD-L1) treatment. This chain uses TRBV6-1 with TRBJ2-5; the D gene is possibly TRBD1 (6 bases). This clonotype was sampled from a man over 45 with urothelial cancer. Here the CDR3 reads CASSPTGPLQETQYF. DNA for the CDR3: TGTGCCAGCAGCCCTACAGGGCCCCTCCAAGAGACCCAGTACTTC.